The rows below give T cell receptor beta chains drawn from one sample of a study of a mutant IDH1 vaccine in newly diagnosed glioma. Antigens of these TCRs are unknown. The repertoire was sequenced with immunoSEQ multiplex PCR; TCRdb's copy has only in-frame clones and lacks some. The profile shows 60,000 to 100,000 clones, more than 80% of them singletons. Sequencing used PBMCs, obtained from a glioma patient whose treatment included an IDH1 peptide vaccine. The receptors were gathered from a woman aged 45-65 years with glioma. The CDR3 runs from the conserved cysteine through the conserved F or W. The order of the fields is CDR3 DNA, CDR3 protein, J gene, clone size, D gene, V gene. The D gene is left open where the match is weak. Size tells how often a clone was seen (once, few, many) or the class of an expanded clone, and some rows leave it out.

TGTGCCACCATGGGGTTAGGTTACAATGAGCAGTTCTTC | CATMGLGYNEQFF | TRBJ2-1 | . | . | TRBV27
TGTGCCAGCAAACTCGGGACAGGGACGGGCGAAAAACTGTTTTTT | CASKLGTGTGEKLFF | TRBJ1-4 | once | TRBD1 | TRBV28
TGTGCCAGCTCACCGCTTGACAATTCCTACGAGCAGTACTTC | CASSPLDNSYEQYF | TRBJ2-7 | once | . | TRBV18
TGTGCCAGCAGTTACTCGGATAGCGGGCTAGGGGAGACCCAGTACTTC | CASSYSDSGLGETQYF | TRBJ2-5 | . | TRBD2 | TRBV6-5
TGTGCCAGCAGCATACAGGACTACGAGCAGTACTTC | CASSIQDYEQYF | TRBJ2-7 | . | . | TRBV5-5
TGCAGTGCTAGTTTGAGAGGTGAGCAGTTCTTC | CSASLRGEQFF | TRBJ2-1 | . | . | TRBV20-1
TGTGCCAGCAGTGAAACTTTCTACATCTACAATGAGCAGTTCTTC | CASSETFYIYNEQFF | TRBJ2-1 | . | . | TRBV2
TGTGCCAGCAGCTTTGATAGGGGGCCCTACAATGAGCAGTTCTTC | CASSFDRGPYNEQFF | TRBJ2-1 | . | TRBD1 | TRBV7-3
TGTGCCAGTAGTATCGGGACAGGGGCTATAAGCAATCAGCCCCAGCATTTT | CASSIGTGAISNQPQHF | TRBJ1-5 | . | TRBD1 | TRBV19
TGTGCCAGCAGTCCATGGGCCGTTACAAAACCGGGCTACACCTTC | CASSPWAVTKPGYTF | TRBJ1-2 | . | . | TRBV28
TGTGCCAGCAGTTTAGTGGGGGACAGAGGCAATCAGCCCCAGCATTTT | CASSLVGDRGNQPQHF | TRBJ1-5 | . | TRBD1 | TRBV27
TGTGCCAGCAGCTTAGTTGGGAGCGGGGGTTTTTACAATGAGCAGTTCTTC | CASSLVGSGGFYNEQFF | TRBJ2-1 | . | TRBD2 | TRBV7-2
TGTGCCAGCAGCGAACACCTGGGGCTAGCAGGTGAGCAGTTCTTC | CASSEHLGLAGEQFF | TRBJ2-1 | . | . | TRBV9
TGTGCCTGGATGTACGGGTTCAGCACAGATACGCAGTATTTT | CAWMYGFSTDTQYF | TRBJ2-3 | many | . | TRBV30
TGTGCCTCAAAAGGCCTTAGGGGACAAGTGATGAACACTGAAGCTTTCTTT | CASKGLRGQVMNTEAFF | TRBJ1-1 | . | . | TRBV19
TGTGCCAGCAGTTACCCGATCCAAGAGACCCAGTACTTC | CASSYPIQETQYF | TRBJ2-5 | . | . | TRBV6-5
TGTGCCATCAGTGGGGCGGCCTCTAACTATGGCTACACCTTC | CAISGAASNYGYTF | TRBJ1-2 | few | . | TRBV10-3
TGTGCCAGCAGCGCCACAGGATTGTATGGCTACACCTTC | CASSATGLYGYTF | TRBJ1-2 | . | . | TRBV5-5
TGTGCCATCACAGGAGCTAGCAATCAGCCCCAGCATTTT | CAITGASNQPQHF | TRBJ1-5 | . | . | TRBV10-3
TGTGCCTGGAACCGGGACTGGTACAATGAGCAGTTCTTC | CAWNRDWYNEQFF | TRBJ2-1 | . | . | TRBV30
TGTGCCAGCCTTAGGGTCCAACGGGGCAATCAGCCCCAGCATTTT | CASLRVQRGNQPQHF | TRBJ1-5 | . | . | TRBV6-6
TGTGCCAGCAGCATCGGACTAGCAAGGCAGTTCTTC | CASSIGLARQFF | TRBJ2-1 | . | TRBD2 | TRBV7-8
TGCAGCGTTCGCCAGCCCGGGACAGGGGACTACGAGCAGTACTTC | CSVRQPGTGDYEQYF | TRBJ2-7 | . | TRBD1 | TRBV29-1
TGCGCCAGCAGTGCATCGTACGAGCAGTACTTC | CASSASYEQYF | TRBJ2-7 | . | . | TRBV10-2
TGCGCCAGCAGCCAAGGGAAGAGGAACACCGGGGAGCTGTTTTTT | CASSQGKRNTGELFF | TRBJ2-2 | . | . | TRBV4-1
TGTGCCAGCAGTGAAGAAACTAGCGGTTCTTACGAGCAGTACTTC | CASSEETSGSYEQYF | TRBJ2-7 | . | TRBD2 | TRBV2
TGTGCCTGGAGTGTACTAGGGCAGGGACAGGGACCCCAGCATTTT | CAWSVLGQGQGPQHF | TRBJ1-5 | . | TRBD1 | TRBV30
TGTACCCCAAGGAGGGCCCAAGAGACCCAGTACTTC | CTPRRAQETQYF | TRBJ2-5 | . | . | TRBV27
TGTGCCAGCAGCCAGCAGGCACCTCCTAGCACAGATACGCAGTATTTT | CASSQQAPPSTDTQYF | TRBJ2-3 | . | . | TRBV4-2
TGTGCCAGCAGCCAAGAAAGCCTAGTACTAGCGGGGGTAAATGAGCAGTTCTTC | CASSQESLVLAGVNEQFF | TRBJ2-1 | . | TRBD2 | TRBV4-2
TGTGCCTGGAGTGTACGTCCAGGGACGAACACTGAAGCTTTCTTT | CAWSVRPGTNTEAFF | TRBJ1-1 | few | . | TRBV30
TGTGCCAGCAGTCCCAATTGGCTCGGGAACGAGCAGTACTTC | CASSPNWLGNEQYF | TRBJ2-7 | . | . | TRBV6-1